Listed below are T cell receptor beta chains from one sample, sequenced in a study of T cell changes during pregnancy in multiple sclerosis. Profiling relied on immunoSEQ multiplex PCR, and the TCRdb table lists in-frame clones only, not all of them. The data hold about 100,000 clones, with 92% observed a single time. The sequences come from peripheral blood, collected after pregnancy. Every receptor here comes from a female donor with multiple sclerosis, enrolled in a pregnancy study. CDR3s include the opening cysteine and the closing phenylalanine or tryptophan. Each record gives: J gene, CDR3 length, clone size, V gene, CDR3 protein. Expanded clones get a size class; other rows say once, few or many, or leave the size out.

J: TRBJ2-3; length: 15; size: -; V: TRBV5-1; CDR3: CASSLAVGVTDTQYF
J: TRBJ2-1; length: 19; size: -; V: TRBV18; CDR3: CASSLPGTAPTGGVNEQFF
J: TRBJ1-1; length: 13; size: few; V: TRBV29-1; CDR3: CSVVGGRIGEAFF
J: TRBJ1-6; length: 16; size: -; V: TRBV4-2; CDR3: CASTRGEGSDNSPLHF
J: TRBJ2-2; length: 11; size: -; V: TRBV6-1; CDR3: CASSVLGELFF
J: TRBJ2-4; length: 14; size: -; V: TRBV4-1; CDR3: CASSTAGQKNIQYF
J: TRBJ1-3; length: 15; size: -; V: TRBV27; CDR3: CASSLSQGFGNTIYF
J: TRBJ1-5; length: 17; size: -; V: TRBV28; CDR3: CASSFPSGTVSNQPQHF
J: TRBJ2-1; length: 15; size: -; V: TRBV4-3; CDR3: CASSQDPDRYNEQFF
J: TRBJ2-5; length: 14; size: -; V: TRBV18; CDR3: CASSPSGGQETQYF
J: TRBJ1-4; length: 13; size: -; V: TRBV27; CDR3: CASRQGTLKKLFF
J: TRBJ2-5; length: 14; size: -; V: TRBV11-3; CDR3: CASSLGREMGTQYF
J: TRBJ2-6; length: 17; size: -; V: TRBV19; CDR3: CASSISGGSAGANVLTF
J: TRBJ2-1; length: 16; size: -; V: TRBV15; CDR3: CATSRDTRGAHNEQFF
J: TRBJ1-3; length: 16; size: -; V: TRBV7-2; CDR3: CASSFTGQGSGNTIYF
J: TRBJ1-2; length: 13; size: -; V: TRBV11-2; CDR3: CASSLTPNYGYTF